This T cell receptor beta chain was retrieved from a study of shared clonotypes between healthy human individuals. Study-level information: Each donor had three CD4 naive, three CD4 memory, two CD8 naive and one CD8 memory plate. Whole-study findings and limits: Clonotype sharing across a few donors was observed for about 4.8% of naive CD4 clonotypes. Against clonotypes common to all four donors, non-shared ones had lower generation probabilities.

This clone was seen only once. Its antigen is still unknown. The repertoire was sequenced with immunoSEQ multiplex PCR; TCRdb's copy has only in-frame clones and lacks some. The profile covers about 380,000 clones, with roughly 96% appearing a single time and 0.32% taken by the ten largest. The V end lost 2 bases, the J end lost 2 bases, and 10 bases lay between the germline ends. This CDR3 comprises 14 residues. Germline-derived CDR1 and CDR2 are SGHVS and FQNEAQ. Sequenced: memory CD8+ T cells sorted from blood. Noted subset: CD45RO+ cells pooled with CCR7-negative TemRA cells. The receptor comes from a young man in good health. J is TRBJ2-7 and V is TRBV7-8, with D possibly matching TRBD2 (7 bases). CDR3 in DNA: TGTGCCAGCAGCTTAAGGGAGGGGGCCTACGAGCAGTACTTC. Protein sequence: CASSLREGAYEQYF.